This is a list of T cell receptor beta chains from one sample in a study of regulatory T cells in long-lasting Graves disease. TCRdb re-analysed the multiplex PCR reads in MiXCR, keeping a single row per CDR3 protein. The sample holds 250,000 or so distinct CDR3 sequences, 20% seen once. The sample here was peripheral blood mononuclear cells (PBMCs), taken at new diagnosis, from a patient treated with antithyroid drugs. The source is a female donor with Graves disease. CDR3s include the opening cysteine and the closing phenylalanine or tryptophan. D genes are given only for firm matches. The size field is filled for only some rows; it gives once, few, many or a size class.

D gene	clone size	V gene	J gene	CDR3 protein	CDR3 DNA
-	many	TRBV18	TRBJ2-1	CASSPEIGLGDEQFF	TGTGCCAGCTCACCAGAGATTGGCCTGGGGGATGAGCAGTTCTTC
-	many	TRBV7-3	TRBJ1-1	CASSFGRGTEAFF	TGTGCCAGCAGCTTTGGGAGGGGCACTGAAGCTTTCTTT
TRBD1	many	TRBV14	TRBJ2-4	CASSRRDRVDIQYF	TGTGCCAGCAGCCGCCGGGACAGGGTCGACATTCAGTACTTC
TRBD1	many	TRBV7-3	TRBJ2-2	CASSSDRVTGELFF	TGTGCCAGCAGCTCCGACAGGGTAACCGGGGAGCTGTTTTTT
TRBD1	many	TRBV10-3	TRBJ1-1	CAISESSRQGGEAFF	TGTGCCATCAGTGAGTCTAGCCGACAGGGCGGTGAAGCTTTCTTT
-	many	TRBV11-3	TRBJ1-1	CASSRGQPEAFF	TGTGCCAGCAGCCGAGGACAGCCTGAAGCTTTCTTT
-	-	TRBV27	TRBJ1-2	CATSMGAGFYGYTF	TGTGCCACCTCTATGGGGGCGGGCTTCTATGGCTACACCTTC
-	many	TRBV28	TRBJ1-1	CASPIGRGNTEAFF	TGTGCCAGCCCCATCGGCAGGGGGAACACTGAAGCTTTCTTT
TRBD2	many	TRBV20-1	TRBJ2-3	CSAQTGTTSDTQYF	TGCAGTGCCCAGACCGGGACTACCTCCGATACGCAGTATTTT
TRBD2	many	TRBV7-2	TRBJ2-5	CASSLVSSGGAATQYF	TGTGCCAGCAGCTTAGTGTCTAGCGGGGGGGCCGCGACCCAGTACTTC
-	many	TRBV5-5	TRBJ1-1	CASSLYLEVGITNTEAFF	TGTGCCAGCAGCTTGTATCTGGAGGTTGGGATAACGAACACTGAAGCTTTCTTT